The entry below describes one TCR beta chain. Antigen specificity is unknown. These data belong to a study of monozygotic twins with cystic fibrosis. Study outcomes and limitations: Unrelated CF individuals shared fewer identical clonotypes than monozygotic CF twins. V usage most resembled the co-twin in 13 of 16 pairs.

Deletions cut 4 bases from V and 2 bases from J, with 5 bases between. Per germline, CDR1 SNHLY and CDR2 FYNNEI. The CDR3 has 12 amino acids. The assay was immunoSEQ multiplex PCR, and TCRdb's table has in-frame clones only and misses some. The sample includes under 11,000 clones, over 95% seen only once; the top ten take more than 0.8%. The chain carries TRBV2 and TRBJ1-2; D is unresolved. This sequence originates from a boy between 10 and 17 years old with cystic fibrosis. Material: blood. The CDR3 nucleotides are TGTGCCAGCAGTGTAGTCAACTATGGCTACACCTTC. Translating it yields CASSVVNYGYTF.